These T cell receptor beta chains were read from a single sample in a study of T cell responses to AZD1222 COVID-19 vaccine. This table comes from immunoSEQ multiplex PCR, and its TCRdb copy is limited to in-frame clones, with some not included. The table records 110,000 or so clones, roughly 88% of them present only once. Here the sequenced sample was peripheral blood, taken on day 0 of AZD1222 vaccination. The receptors come from an adult in good health. CDR3s include the opening cysteine and the closing phenylalanine or tryptophan. The D gene is left open where the match is weak. Clone size is given for some rows only: seen once, a few or many times, or a class if the clone is expanded.

D,V,size,length,J,DNA,CDR3
TRBD1,TRBV6-5,-,13,TRBJ1-5,TGTGCCACCGGGACAGGGCTGGGGCAGCCCCAGCATTTT,CATGTGLGQPQHF
TRBD1,TRBV6-5,-,16,TRBJ2-1,TGTGCCAGCAGTTACTCCTGGACAGGGGATGAGGGTGAGCAGTTCTTC,CASSYSWTGDEGEQFF
TRBD1,TRBV29-1,-,14,TRBJ1-3,TGCAGCGTCCTCGACAGGGGGTATGGAAACACCATATATTTT,CSVLDRGYGNTIYF
-,TRBV21-1,-,17,TRBJ2-1,TGTGCCAGCAGCAAAGGTCTCTTTGCGGCCCCCTACAATGAGCAGTTCTTC,CASSKGLFAAPYNEQFF
TRBD1,TRBV6-5,-,11,TRBJ1-2,TGTGCCAGCAGGGGACAGGGAAGCTACACCTTC,CASRGQGSYTF
-,TRBV15,once,13,TRBJ1-5,TGTGCCACCAGCAGAACACAAGGCCAGCCCCAGCATTTT,CATSRTQGQPQHF
-,TRBV6-6,-,17,TRBJ1-6,TGTGCCAGCAGTCCCGGGACCGAAAGCTCCTATAATTCACCCCTCCACTTT,CASSPGTESSYNSPLHF
-,TRBV3-1/TRBV3-2,-,12,TRBJ1-2,TGTGCCAGCAGCGATACAGTTTATGGCTACACCTTC,CASSDTVYGYTF
-,TRBV29-1,-,14,TRBJ2-1,TGCAGCGGGAGGGGGGTAGCGGACTACAATGAGCAGTTCTTC,CSGRGVADYNEQFF
-,TRBV2,-,13,TRBJ1-1,TGTGCCAGCAGTGACGGTTTCTTAACTGAAGCTTTCTTT,CASSDGFLTEAFF
-,TRBV11-3,-,15,TRBJ1-3,TGTGCCAGCAGCGGAGGGAGGGATCCTGGAAACACCATATATTTT,CASSGGRDPGNTIYF
TRBD2,TRBV6-1,-,16,TRBJ2-1,TGTGCCAGCAGTGAAGTGCTGGCGGGGGGCTACAATGAGCAGTTCTTC,CASSEVLAGGYNEQFF
TRBD1,TRBV28,-,16,TRBJ1-5,TGTGCCAGCAGACCCAGGGGGCTGAGAGGCAATCAGCCCCAGCATTTT,CASRPRGLRGNQPQHF
-,TRBV3-1/TRBV3-2,-,13,TRBJ1-5,TGTGCCAGCAGCCAAGGCGGGTTAGGGCCCCAGCATTTT,CASSQGGLGPQHF
-,TRBV19,-,13,TRBJ1-2,TGTGCCAGTAGTATCTTAGGGGTGGAAGGCTACACCTTC,CASSILGVEGYTF
TRBD1,TRBV7-8,-,13,TRBJ1-2,TGTGCCAGCAGCTTCGACAGGGGGCAAGGCTACACCTTC,CASSFDRGQGYTF
TRBD1,TRBV5-1,-,15,TRBJ2-2,TGCGCCAGCAGCTTGGGGACAGGGGGCGCCGGGGAGCTGTTTTTT,CASSLGTGGAGELFF
-,TRBV16,-,14,TRBJ1-6,TGTGCCAGCAGCCACGACAGGCTTAATTCACCCCTCCACTTT,CASSHDRLNSPLHF
-,TRBV12-3/TRBV12-4,-,11,TRBJ1-3,TGTGCCAGCACCCCTAGTATGGCCATATATTTT,CASTPSMAIYF
-,TRBV4-1,-,13,TRBJ1-4,TGCGCCAGCAGCCAACTTCTTGGAGAAAAACTGTTTTTT,CASSQLLGEKLFF
-,TRBV11-2,-,15,TRBJ2-2,TGTGCCAGCAGCCTACTCAGGGTGAACACCGGGGAGCTGTTTTTT,CASSLLRVNTGELFF
-,TRBV7-9,once,12,TRBJ2-5,TGTGCCAGCAGCTTAATACGGGGAGCCCAGTACTTC,CASSLIRGAQYF
-,TRBV19,few,15,TRBJ1-1,TGTGCCAGTATTTCCGGGGGCCATCGGAACACTGAAGCTTTCTTT,CASISGGHRNTEAFF
-,TRBV28,-,15,TRBJ2-1,TGTGCCAGCAGTGGGGGGAGCGCTCCAAGCAATGAGCAGTTCTTC,CASSGGSAPSNEQFF
-,TRBV4-2,-,15,TRBJ2-5,TGTGCCAGCAGCCCGGGCGGGCCTCTCCAAGAGACCCAGTACTTC,CASSPGGPLQETQYF
-,TRBV29-1,once,15,TRBJ2-5,TGCAGCGTCCGTGTAAATAGGGGCCACCAAGAGACCCAGTACTTC,CSVRVNRGHQETQYF
TRBD2,TRBV27,-,18,TRBJ2-1,TGTGCCAGCAGATCACTAGCGGGACATCCCAGCTCCTACAATGAGCAGTTCTTC,CASRSLAGHPSSYNEQFF
-,TRBV28,few,13,TRBJ1-1,TGTGCCAGCAGTCCTAGGACAGACTATGAAGCTTTCTTT,CASSPRTDYEAFF
TRBD2,TRBV5-1,-,17,TRBJ2-1,TGCGCCAGCAGCTTGGCCTCCGGGGGGGCTCCGTACAATGAGCAGTTCTTC,CASSLASGGAPYNEQFF
-,TRBV5-1,-,12,TRBJ2-2,TGCGCCAGCAGCTTGGGGGCCGGGGAGCTGTTTTTT,CASSLGAGELFF
TRBD1,TRBV2,once,14,TRBJ1-1,TGTGCCAGCAGTGTTCGACAGGGGAGGACTGAAGCTTTCTTT,CASSVRQGRTEAFF
TRBD1,TRBV7-8,-,16,TRBJ1-4,TGTGCCAGCAGCTTAGCAGGGGGACAGGGTCACGAAAAACTGTTTTTT,CASSLAGGQGHEKLFF
-,TRBV4-1,once,13,TRBJ1-1,TGCGCCAGCAGCCAAGATATAGAGGCGGAAGCTTTCTTT,CASSQDIEAEAFF
-,TRBV6-2/TRBV6-3,-,16,TRBJ1-5,TGTGCCAGCAGTTACTCGGGTCAGCGGAGCAATCAGCCCCAGCATTTT,CASSYSGQRSNQPQHF